These 31 T cell receptor beta chains originate from one sample sequenced in a study of Graves' ophthalmopathy and Graves' hyperthyroidism. RNA served as the template for amplifying TCR beta CDR3 regions. HTBI primers were employed in first-round RT-PCR, then a second-round multiplex PCR followed. One entry per CDR3 protein, called by TCRdb with MiXCR from the multiplex PCR reads. Here the sample spans 500,000 to 600,000 distinct CDR3 sequences, about 40% being singletons. Sequencing input: peripheral blood or thyroid tissue (not recorded which). These receptors all stem from an adult man with Graves' hyperthyroidism.

This clonotype was counted at least ten times. V gene TRBV6-5 combines with J gene TRBJ1-2; 11 positions agree with TRBD1. The CDR3 extends over 15 amino acids. The trim removed 2 bases at V and 4 bases at J, leaving 3 bases unmatched. In germline, CDR1 is MNHEY, CDR2 SVGAGI. The CDR3, as DNA: TGTGCCAGCAGTTACGGGACAGGGGGAGGCTATGGCTACACCTTC. It is translated as CASSYGTGGGYGYTF.

The chain employs TRBV5-5 and TRBJ1-5; D might be TRBD1 (6 bases). The CDR3 has 13 residues. The V gene's germline CDR1 is SGHKS and CDR2 YYEKEE (reference sequence). Trimming removed 2 bases from V and 12 bases from J, with 15 bases in between. The CDR3 reads CASSFSGGALQHF. In DNA, the CDR3 is TGTGCCAGCAGCTTTAGCGGGGGGGCCCTCCAGCATTTT.

The rearrangement links TRBV27 to TRBJ1-2; tentatively, D is TRBD1 (5 bases). Germline-derived CDR1 and CDR2 are MNHEY and SMNVEV (reference sequence). The CDR3 totals 13 residues. With 5 bases removed from V and 8 bases from J, the gap between germline ends came to 15 bases. As DNA, the CDR3 is TGTGCCAGCAGTCGGCCAGGGTGGGAAGGCTACACCTTC. It translates to CASSRPGWEGYTF.

Worth noting for this clonotype: A much larger clone sits a single nucleotide away, making a read error possible. V gene TRBV19 combines with J gene TRBJ1-6; 7 bases are shared with TRBD1. This CDR3 comprises 14 residues. Germline V gene sequence: CDR1 LNHDA, CDR2 SQIVND (reference sequence). V was pared by 5 bases and J by 11 bases, with 9 bases of the junction left unmatched. DNA of the CDR3: TGTGCCAGTAGTGGCCGGGACAGTCATCCACCCCTCCACTTT. This sequence encodes CASSGRDSHPPLHF.

The chain uses TRBV29-1 and TRBJ2-7; D is ambiguous. V was clipped by 3 bases and J by 5 bases, with 17 bases between them. The germline gives CDR1 SQVTM, CDR2 ANQGSEA. The CDR3 runs 14 residues. The CDR3 DNA reads as TGCAGCGTTGAGGCGCAGGCCTCTCGGGACGAGCAGTACTTC. Amino acid sequence: CSVEAQASRDEQYF.

This clonotype was picked up a small number of times. This chain uses TRBV10-3 with TRBJ2-2, with D perhaps given as TRBD1 or TRBD2 (5 bases each). The CDR3 runs to 15 residues. The V gene lost 10 bases and the J gene lost 5 bases, with 20 bases spanning the gap. CDR1 is ENHRY, CDR2 SYGVKD, per germline. This CDR3 is CASRTPGRGTGELFF. CDR3 bases: TGTGCCAGCAGAACCCCGGGACGTGGGACCGGGGAGCTGTTTTTT.

The rearrangement joins TRBV19 to TRBJ1-5, with 8 bases that match TRBD1. The CDR3 loop spans 16 amino acids. The J segment lost 0 bases and the V segment lost 7 bases, leaving 8 bases of the junction unmatched. The V gene's germline CDR1 is LNHDA and CDR2 SQIVND (reference sequence). The CDR3 protein is CASNDRGGYSNQPQHF. The CDR3 DNA reads TGTGCCAGTAACGACAGGGGAGGATATAGCAATCAGCCCCAGCATTTT.

The chain combines TRBV15 with TRBJ2-5, with D perhaps TRBD1 (6 bases). The CDR3 runs 14 residues. Germline assignment: CDR1 LNHNV and CDR2 YYDKDF (reference sequence). V was cut by 1 base and J by 11 bases, with 17 bases left in between. CDR3 nucleotide sequence: TGTGCCACCAGCAGAGTCACAGGGACCAATGAGCAGTACTTC. It translates to CATSRVTGTNEQYF.

This clonotype was detected ten times or more. CDR3 in DNA: TGTGCCACCAGTGACCCGCGGGGAAACCTCCAAGAGACCCAGTACTTC. Protein: CATSDPRGNLQETQYF. This chain connects TRBV24-1 to TRBJ2-5; D perhaps matches TRBD2 (6 bases). Trimming pared 4 bases from V and 1 base from J, leaving 15 bases between. Germline assignment: CDR1 KGHDR and CDR2 SFDVKD. This CDR3 has 16 amino acids.

The chain couples TRBV5-4 to TRBJ2-5; 8 nucleotides align to TRBD2. CDR3 length: 19 residues. Trimming at V came to 0 bases and at J to 5 bases, leaving 18 bases not matched to a gene. Germline assignment: CDR1 SGHNT and CDR2 YYREEE (reference sequence). The DNA of the CDR3 is TGTGCCAGCAGCTTGGCCAGGGGCGCGGGAGGCGGGGAGCGGGAGACCCAGTACTTC. Amino acids: CASSLARGAGGGERETQYF.

This clonotype was detected a few times. Germline is not matched at one junction end, which may reflect a read error. CDR3 sequence: CASSFGLAGDETQYF. The CDR3 nucleotides are TGTGCTAGCAGCTTTGGACTAGCGGGGGATGAGACCCAGTACTTC. The V call is TRBV7-7, the J call TRBJ2-5; 13 bases match TRBD2. Per germline, CDR1 SSHAT and CDR2 FNYEAQ (reference sequence). The CDR3 contains 15 residues.

This chain connects TRBV7-3 to TRBJ1-2; 9 bases are shared with TRBD1. The CDR3 length is 14 residues. V was pared by 8 bases and J by 5 bases, with 9 bases of the junction left unmatched. Germline V gene data show CDR1 as SGHTA and CDR2 as FQGTGA. CDR3 sequence: CASSPSGQGYGYTF. CDR3 nucleotides: TGTGCCAGCTCACCATCGGGACAGGGATATGGCTACACCTTC.

The V call is TRBV2, the J call TRBJ2-5, with 14 bases aligning to TRBD2. With 7 bases clipped from V and 6 bases from J, the junction kept 10 bases outside the gene matches. The CDR3 runs to 16 residues. The germline gives CDR1 SNHLY, CDR2 FYNNEI. The CDR3 DNA reads as TGTGCCAGCAATCCAGTGGGGACTAGCGGGAGCCAGACCCAGTACTTC. It is translated as CASNPVGTSGSQTQYF. The whole variable domain, remainder taken from reference TRBV2 and TRBJ2-5, is EPEVTQTPSHQVTQMGQEVILRCVPISNHLYFYWYRQILGQKVEFLVSFYNNEISEKSEIFDDQFSVERPDGSNFTLKIRSTKLEDSAMYFCASNPVGTSGSQTQYFGPGTRLLVL.

Concerning this clonotype itself: The CDR3 does not end in the conserved phenylalanine or tryptophan, so this is likely a read error. The chain employs TRBV7-9 and TRBJ2-5; TRBD1 or TRBD2 may be the D gene (6 bases each). V lost 2 bases and J lost 3, with 13 bases in between. The CDR3 has 15 amino acids. Germline CDR1 reads SEHNR; CDR2 reads FQNEAQ (reference sequence). In DNA form, the CDR3 reads TGTGCCAGCAGCTTAATTAGGAGGGGGGAAGAGACCCAGTACATC. Translation gives CASSLIRRGEETQYI.

This clonotype came up a few times. It may be a read error: a sequence one base away is much more abundant. V usage is TRBV10-2 and J usage is TRBJ1-1; D is undetermined. The CDR3 contains 13 residues. Germline V CDR1 and CDR2: WSHSY, SAAADI. CDR3 residues: CASRQNKNTEALF. DNA for the CDR3: TGCGCCAGCAGGCAAAACAAGAACACTGAAGCTCTCTTT.

This rearrangement joins TRBV2 to TRBJ2-5; D tentatively reads TRBD1 or TRBD2 (5 bases each). Germline V gene data show CDR1 as SNHLY and CDR2 as FYNNEI. The CDR3 runs to 16 residues. Trimming left V 6 bases short and J 5 bases short, with 22 bases between. The CDR3 nucleotides read TGTGCCAGCAGCACTCAGAGCTCTGGGGGAAGGGAGACCCAGTACTTC. Protein sequence: CASSTQSSGGRETQYF.

This clonotype was recorded many times. The DNA for the CDR3 is TGTGCCAGCAGGCAGGACCCCATTTTCTCCTACGAGCAGTACTTC. It codes for CASRQDPIFSYEQYF. The chain uses TRBV6-1 and TRBJ2-7; D unclear. V dropped 6 bases and J dropped 0 bases, with 15 bases sitting between them. Germline values: CDR1 MNHNS, CDR2 SASEGT. The CDR3 is made up of 15 amino acids.

The rearrangement links TRBV6-4 to TRBJ1-1, with D perhaps matching TRBD1 (6 bases). This CDR3 region has 14 residues. Trimming stripped 6 bases from V and 5 bases from J, with 16 bases between. Germline V gene data show CDR1 as MRHNA and CDR2 as SNTAGT. The CDR3, as DNA: TGTGCCAGCAGCGAGCAGGGGTTTTCAACTGAAGCTTTCTTT. Protein: CASSEQGFSTEAFF.

This clonotype was counted at least ten times. The chain joins TRBV5-8 to TRBJ2-5; TRBD2 aligns across 7 bases. The CDR3 sequence is 15 residues long. V trimming: 0 bases; J trimming: 5 bases; junction bases outside the gene matches: 7. Looked up from germline, CDR1 is SGHTS and CDR2 is YDEGEE. The CDR3 nucleotides are TGTGCCAGCAGCTTGGGAGTGGGAGGGATGGAGACCCAGTACTTC. This gives the protein CASSLGVGGMETQYF.

This clonotype was counted many times. CDR3 coding DNA: TGCAGCGCCTATACAGGGTCAATCTACGAGCAGTACTTC. This gives the protein CSAYTGSIYEQYF. The V call is TRBV29-1, the J call TRBJ2-7; TRBD1 might be the D (6 bases). Trimming removed 7 bases from V and 3 bases from J, with 16 bases in between. CDR1 and CDR2 (germline): SQVTM, ANQGSEA. The CDR3 is made up of 13 amino acids.

This clonotype was observed many times. CDR3 in amino acids: CASSATSGQGRYGYTF. For the CDR3, the DNA is TGTGCCAGCAGCGCAACGTCGGGACAGGGACGTTATGGCTACACCTTC. The chain joins TRBV7-9 to TRBJ1-2; 9 nucleotides agree with TRBD1. V lost 5 bases to trimming and J lost 5 bases; unmatched junction nucleotides: 12. The CDR3 contains 16 residues. CDR1 and CDR2 (germline): SEHNR, FQNEAQ (reference sequence).

This clonotype was counted ten times or more. The chain recombines TRBV19 with TRBJ2-5, with 9 bases identical to TRBD1. In germline, CDR1 is LNHDA, CDR2 SQIVND (reference sequence). V lost 9 bases to trimming and J lost 1 base; unmatched junction nucleotides: 6. The CDR3 length is 14 residues. The CDR3, as DNA: TGTGCCAGCAACAGACAGGGGGGCCAAGAGACCCAGTACTTC. Amino acids: CASNRQGGQETQYF. Supplemented by reference TRBV19 and TRBJ2-5, the full variable domain reads DGGITQSPKYLFRKEGQNVTLSCEQNLNHDAMYWYRQDPGQGLRLIYYSQIVNDFQKGDIAEGYSVSREKKESFPLTVTSAQKNPTAFYLCASNRQGGQETQYFGPGTRLLVL.

This clonotype was seen at least ten times. The V and J genes are TRBV19 and TRBJ1-6, with a weak D call TRBD1 (5 bases). This CDR3 is 13 amino acids long. The germline CDR1 and CDR2 sequences are LNHDA and SQIVND (reference sequence). V lost 7 bases to trimming and J lost 8 bases, with 12 bases between them. CDR3 in amino acids: CASTARVDSPLHF. CDR3 nucleotides: TGTGCCAGTACGGCCAGGGTAGATTCACCCCTCCACTTT.

DNA of the CDR3: TGTGCCATCAGTGAGTCCCTAGCGGGAGGTGAGCAGTTCTTC. Encoded protein: CAISESLAGGEQFF. The chain is built from TRBV10-3 and TRBJ2-5; TRBD2 matches 11 bases. The J call is in doubt because the DNA end fits TRBJ2-1 better. This CDR3 region has 14 residues. Germline V lookup: CDR1 ENHRY, CDR2 SYGVKD.

The chain joins TRBV24-1 to TRBJ2-5; D may be TRBD2 (5 bases). This CDR3 has 17 residues. Trimming pared 0 bases from V and 2 bases from J, leaving 15 bases between. Germline values: CDR1 KGHDR, CDR2 SFDVKD. This chain's CDR3 is CATSDLEGWPMQETQYF. Written as DNA, the CDR3 is TGTGCCACCAGTGATTTGGAGGGTTGGCCGATGCAAGAGACCCAGTACTTC.

The CDR3 DNA reads as TGTGCCAGCAGCTTAGGATTGGGACAGTTGAACACCGGGGAGCTGTTTTTT. It yields the protein CASSLGLGQLNTGELFF. The chain combines TRBV7-4 with TRBJ2-2; TRBD1 matches at 7 bases. The germline V gene has CDR1 SGHVT and CDR2 SQSDAQ. The CDR3 length is 17 residues. Trimming took 1 base from V and 1 from J; bases not matched to a gene: 6.

This clonotype has ten or more counts. This chain joins TRBV18 and TRBJ1-1; D is uncertain. V was pared by 2 bases and J by 1 base, with 5 bases between. This CDR3 is built from 13 residues. CDR1 and CDR2 from the germline V gene are KGHSH and LQKENI. Here the CDR3 reads CASSPIRNTEAFF. The CDR3 region has the DNA TGTGCCAGCTCACCAATACGGAACACTGAAGCTTTCTTT.

This clonotype was observed at least ten times. This chain uses TRBV10-3 with TRBJ1-6, with 9 bases that match TRBD1. Germline loops: CDR1 ENHRY, CDR2 SYGVKD. The CDR3 has 15 residues. V lost 10 bases to trimming and J lost 7 bases; unmatched junction nucleotides: 11. CDR3 residues: CATQDRGDNNSPLHF. In DNA form, the CDR3 reads TGTGCCACCCAGGACAGGGGAGATAACAATTCACCCCTCCACTTT.

The V and J genes are TRBV7-2 and TRBJ2-2; D call uncertain. With 1 base removed from V and 2 bases from J, the gap between germline ends came to 11 bases. The CDR3 covers 16 residues. CDR1 and CDR2 from the germline V gene are SGHTA and FQGNSA. The CDR3 protein is CASSLEGNSNTGELFF. The DNA for the CDR3 is TGTGCCAGCAGCTTAGAGGGTAACAGTAACACCGGGGAGCTGTTTTTT.

About this clonotype itself: No conserved phenylalanine or tryptophan is present at the end of the CDR3, so a read error is the likely explanation. No DNA is shown, since the ends of the CDR3 on it are uncertain; the CDR3 is the one TCRdb lists. The gene calls are TRBV15 and TRBJ1-6. CDR1 is LNHNV, CDR2 YYDKDF, per germline (reference sequence). The CDR3 totals 10 residues, both ends included. This CDR3 reads CATSNRGGNY.

The chain joins TRBV2 to TRBJ2-7; D may be TRBD1 or TRBD2 (5 bases each). From germline, CDR1 is SNHLY and CDR2 FYNNEI. V lost 6 bases, J lost 3 bases, and 12 bases lay in between. There are 13 residues in the CDR3. The DNA of the CDR3 is TGTGCCAGCAGAGATGGGGGTGGCTACGAGCAGTACTTC. Translating it yields CASRDGGGYEQYF.